Below are 8 T cell receptor beta chains sequenced from a single sample in a study of shared T cell receptors in the human thymus. Measured with immunoSEQ multiplex PCR; TCRdb has only the in-frame clones, and not every one. In the table there are 450,000 to 650,000 clones, approximately 78% of which are singletons. These data are also associated with another study on human thymus T cells.

Sequencing was performed on thymocytes. These receptors came from a boy younger than two with a congenital heart defect.

The table lists this clone with a few counts. This chain uses TRBV7-2 with TRBJ2-2, with TRBD1 as a possible D gene (5 bases). The germline V and J ends were trimmed by 1 base and 6 bases, with 9 bases remaining between them. The germline CDR1 and CDR2 sequences are SGHTA and FQGNSA. This CDR3 has 14 amino acids. In DNA form, the CDR3 reads TGTGCCAGCAGCTTAGTCCCAGGGCCCGGGGAGCTGTTTTTT. Translating it yields CASSLVPGPGELFF. Full variable domain (outside the CDR3, taken from reference TRBV7-2 and TRBJ2-2): GAGVSQSPSNKVTEKGKDVELRCDPISGHTALYWYRQSLGQGLEFLIYFQGNSAPDKSGLPSDRFSAERTGGSVSTLTIQRTQQEDSAVYLCASSLVPGPGELFFGEGSRLTVL.

V usage is TRBV7-6 and J usage is TRBJ2-5; 10 bases agree with TRBD2. This CDR3 is 17 amino acids long. Per germline, CDR1 SGHVS and CDR2 FNYEAQ. J was trimmed by 5 bases and V by 5 bases; bases with no gene match: 14. The CDR3: CASSSNLAGAWGETQYF. The CDR3, as DNA: TGTGCCAGCAGCAGCAACCTAGCGGGAGCTTGGGGGGAGACCCAGTACTTC.

The rearrangement links TRBV14 to TRBJ1-4, with 9 bases fitting TRBD1. V dropped 8 bases and J dropped 4; count of bases not matched to a gene: 8. Germline CDR1 reads SGHDN; CDR2 reads FVKESK. This CDR3 is built from 15 residues. For the CDR3, the DNA is TGTGCCAGCGCCGGGACAGGGAGGTTTAATGAAAAACTGTTTTTT. Amino acids: CASAGTGRFNEKLFF.

This clone was seen more than once but under ten times. The rearrangement links TRBV27 to TRBJ2-7, with 8 bases lining up with TRBD2. CDR3 size: 15 residues. V gave up 6 bases and J gave up 4 bases; unmatched junction bases: 11. Germline V gene data show CDR1 as MNHEY and CDR2 as SMNVEV (reference sequence). CDR3 DNA: TGTGCCAGCAGCCAAGTCCTCGGACTAGCATACGAGCAGTACTTC. It codes for CASSQVLGLAYEQYF.

This sequence joins TRBV10-2 and TRBJ2-1, with TRBD2 matching over 13 bases. V shed 2 bases, J shed 6 bases, and the junction held 7 bases outside the gene matches. Per the germline V gene, CDR1 is WSHSY and CDR2 is SAAADI. The CDR3 is made up of 17 amino acids. CDR3 nucleotides: TGCGCCAGCAGTGAGCCCGGGACTAGCGGGATCGTCAATGAGCAGTTCTTC. Amino acid sequence: CASSEPGTSGIVNEQFF.

The gene calls are TRBV4-3 and TRBJ2-7, with a weak D call TRBD2 (5 bases). V gave up 4 bases and J gave up 4 bases, with 20 bases separating them. Germline V CDR1 and CDR2: LGHNA, YSLEER. This CDR3 has 16 residues. The CDR3 DNA reads TGCGCCAGCAGCCCTGATCGGGGAGCCCCTAGTTACGAGCAGTACTTC. Its translation: CASSPDRGAPSYEQYF.

The CDR3 sequence: CASSLSGRLLLTDTQYF. CDR3 DNA: TGTGCCAGCAGCTTAAGCGGGAGACTCCTCCTCACAGATACGCAGTATTTT. This sequence joins TRBV7-9 and TRBJ2-3; 8 bases fit TRBD2. The CDR3 sequence is 17 residues long. Germline CDR1 and CDR2: SEHNR and FQNEAQ (reference sequence). Germline trimming cut 2 bases from V and 2 bases from J; bases unmatched to any gene: 9.

This clone was counted a few times. The V and J genes are TRBV4-1 and TRBJ2-7; D is undetermined. CDR1 and CDR2 from the germline V gene are MGHRA and YSYEKL. This CDR3 contains 14 residues. Trimming removed 8 bases from V and 0 bases from J, with 14 bases in between. CDR3 loop: CASSRLPSSYEQYF. For the CDR3, the DNA is TGCGCCAGCTCCCGGTTACCGAGCTCCTACGAGCAGTACTTC.